The present TCR beta chain was sequenced within a study of radiotherapy plus CTLA-4 blockade in lung cancer. This clone came up once. TCRdb keeps only in-frame clones here, not all; method: immunoSEQ multiplex PCR. The repertoire holds tens of thousands of clones, with about 77% as singletons. This CDR3 comprises 14 residues. From germline, CDR1 is MDHEN and CDR2 SYDVKM. V dropped 1 base and J dropped 9; count of bases not matched to a gene: 6. The chain couples TRBV28 to TRBJ2-1, with TRBD2 matching 7 bases. This material consisted of peripheral blood, taken from a patient treated with radiotherapy plus ipilimumab. This receptor was obtained from a human donor with non-small cell lung cancer that progressed on radiotherapy plus ipilimumab. CDR3 bases: TGTGCCAGCAGTTTATCCCGCCCTAGCGGTGAGCAGTTCTTC. It is translated as CASSLSRPSGEQFF. Variable domain in full (rest from reference TRBV28 and TRBJ2-1): DVKVTQSSRYLVKRTGEKVFLECVQDMDHENMFWYRQDPGLGLRLIYFSYDVKMKEKGDIPEGYSVSREKKERFSLILESASTNQTSMYLCASSLSRPSGEQFFGPGTRLTVL.